This TCR beta chain was documented in a study of blood T cell repertoires in COVID-19. Study at large: Material from acute and convalescent COVID-19 was sourced from the United States, Italy and Spain. Sources were T cells, B-cell-depleted T cells, or PBMCs; the material itself was cDNA or gDNA.

Source study methods: Nucleated cell number was recorded as an estimate derived from reference gene primer amplification. Profiled with immunoSEQ multiplex PCR; TCRdb holds only in-frame clones, not every one. V, J and clone size are those of that table, while D and trimming were read from the DNA. The repertoire includes 90,000 or so clones, roughly 70% of them detected once, and 20% to 25% sits in the top ten. V was cut by 0 bases and J by 3 bases, with 9 bases left in between. The germline V gene has CDR1 GTSNPN and CDR2 SVGIG (reference sequence). CDR3 size: 14 residues. The chain uses TRBV30 and TRBJ1-5; the D is unclear. The clonotype comes from a woman aged 55 to 70 in a cohort sampled during active or convalescent COVID-19. The sequenced material came from peripheral blood. Here the CDR3 reads CAWSVSGSNQPQHF. CDR3 bases: TGTGCCTGGAGTGTTAGTGGTTCCAATCAGCCCCAGCATTTT. The entire variable domain, with the rest obtained from reference TRBV30 and TRBJ1-5, is as follows: SQTIHQWPATLVQPVGSPLSLECTVEGTSNPNLYWYRQAAGRGLQLLFYSVGIGQISSEVPQNLSASRPQDRQFILSSKKLLLSDSGFYLCAWSVSGSNQPQHFGDGTRLSIL.